Shown below are 18 T cell receptor beta chains from a single sample sequenced in a study of blood T cell repertoires in COVID-19 (dated by TCRdb to about 2020). Library method: the immunoSEQ multiplex PCR assay. In TCRdb, the immuneACCESS table is reduced to in-frame sequences with V and J assigned. These tables do not hold every clone; where another copy was compared, an unresolved V gene accounts for under half, and the others remain unexplained. Within this sample are approximately 220,000 clones, with about 86% of them counted one time only. The biggest ten clones account for around 4% of the sample. The sequencing input was PBMCs or T cells enriched from blood (not recorded which). Source of these receptors: a woman in her 40s with acute COVID-19.

V and J are TRBV5-1 and TRBJ2-2; possible D gene TRBD2, 5 bases. CDR1 and CDR2 (germline): SGHRS, YFSETQ. V was trimmed by 4 bases and J by 7 bases, leaving 11 bases between them. This CDR3 has 13 residues. The CDR3: CASSIGEGGELFF. The CDR3 DNA reads TGCGCCAGCAGCATCGGAGAGGGCGGGGAGCTGTTTTTT.

This clone was seen just once. The chain is built from TRBV5-1 and TRBJ2-5; D may be TRBD2 (6 bases). The germline CDR1 and CDR2 sequences are SGHRS and YFSETQ. CDR3 length: 13 amino acids. V was shortened by 4 bases and J by 2 bases, with 9 bases between the two germline ends. CDR3 sequence: CASSISGQETQYF. CDR3 in DNA: TGCGCCAGCAGCATTAGCGGACAAGAGACCCAGTACTTC.

The V and J genes are TRBV11-3 and TRBJ1-3; TRBD1 might be the D (5 bases). The CDR3 extends over 14 amino acids. Trimming left V 5 bases short and J 5 bases short, with 13 bases between. In germline, CDR1 is SGHNT, CDR2 YENEEA. Here the CDR3 DNA reads TGTGCCAGCAGCCATGGGGGGGAGAGAAACACCATATATTTT. This translates into CASSHGGERNTIYF.

This clone has just a few counts. The chain uses TRBV19 and TRBJ2-1; maybe TRBD1 (6 bases). Germline CDR1 and CDR2: LNHDA and SQIVND (reference sequence). V lost 7 bases and J lost 7, with 17 bases in between. The CDR3 contains 14 residues. The CDR3 region is CASKRQEGRNEQFF. The CDR3 nucleotides are TGTGCCAGTAAGAGACAGGAAGGTAGGAATGAGCAGTTCTTC. Full variable domain (rest looked up from reference TRBV19 and TRBJ2-1): DGGITQSPKYLFRKEGQNVTLSCEQNLNHDAMYWYRQDPGQGLRLIYYSQIVNDFQKGDIAEGYSVSREKKESFPLTVTSAQKNPTAFYLCASKRQEGRNEQFFGPGTRLTVL.

This clone was picked up a small number of times. The CDR3 reads CASSHQGQGYNEQFF. The CDR3 region has the DNA TGTGCCAGCAGCCACCAGGGACAGGGTTACAATGAGCAGTTCTTC. The chain employs TRBV3-1 (or the pseudogene TRBV3-2) and TRBJ2-1; 9 bases fit TRBD1. Germline values: CDR1 LGHDT, CDR2 YNNKEL (reference sequence). This CDR3 region has 15 residues. After removal of 3 bases from V and 4 bases from J, the junction contained 4 bases not matched to a gene.

This clone was recorded a few times. V gene TRBV5-1 combines with J gene TRBJ2-5; D perhaps matches TRBD2 (6 bases). This CDR3 region has 13 residues. The germline V gene has CDR1 SGHRS and CDR2 YFSETQ. Trimming took off 4 bases at V and 9 bases at J, with 16 bases between the two ends. The CDR3 here is CASSEPSSGAQYF. DNA for the CDR3: TGCGCCAGCAGCGAGCCATCTTCGGGGGCCCAGTACTTC.

The gene calls are TRBV2 and TRBJ1-3; 7 nucleotides line up with TRBD1. Trimming cost V 1 base and J 3 bases; bases outside gene matches: 6. The CDR3 covers 16 residues. Germline CDR1 reads SNHLY; CDR2 reads FYNNEI. The CDR3, as DNA: TGTGCCAGCAGTGAAGGTGACAGGGTGGTTGGAAACACCATATATTTT. Translated: CASSEGDRVVGNTIYF.

The chain carries TRBV7-6 and TRBJ2-1; 7 positions agree with TRBD1. Germline CDR1 is SGHVS and CDR2 is FNYEAQ. Trimming removed 5 bases from V and 8 bases from J; junction bases left unmatched: 12. The CDR3 is 15 residues long. As DNA, the CDR3 is TGTGCCAGCAGCCTTCGACACAGGGGATCCTATGAGCAGTTCTTC. Protein product: CASSLRHRGSYEQFF.

V is TRBV25-1 and J is TRBJ2-7, with a possible D match to TRBD2 (5 bases). This CDR3 region has 11 residues. V lost 6 bases and J lost 7, with 10 bases in between. Looked up from germline, CDR1 is MGHDK and CDR2 is SYGVNS. DNA for the CDR3: TGTGCCAGCAGCGGGGTAGGGGAGCAGTACTTC. Its translation is CASSGVGEQYF.

V and J are TRBV7-9 and TRBJ2-3; 7 bases map to TRBD2. Germline CDR1 is SEHNR and CDR2 is FQNEAQ (reference sequence). With V trimmed by 0 bases and J by 2 bases, 2 bases remained unmatched. The CDR3 totals 15 residues. CDR3 sequence (DNA): TGTGCCAGCAGCTTAGCAGCGGGAAACACAGATACGCAGTATTTT. As protein: CASSLAAGNTDTQYF.

The CDR3 coding sequence is TGTGCCAGCAGCTTCCCCAACAGGGAGGAAGCTTTCTTT. Translation gives CASSFPNREEAFF. The chain couples TRBV7-9 to TRBJ1-1; the D gene is possibly TRBD1 (6 bases). The ends were cut back, 3 bases at V and 8 bases at J, with 13 bases in the middle. The CDR3 is 13 residues long. The V gene's germline CDR1 is SEHNR and CDR2 FQNEAQ (reference sequence). The full variable domain, its missing parts supplied by reference TRBV7-9 and TRBJ1-1, is DTGVSQNPRHKITKRGQNVTFRCDPISEHNRLYWYRQTLGQGPEFLTYFQNEAQLEKSRLLSDRFSAERPKGSFSTLEIQRTEQGDSAMYLCASSFPNREEAFFGQGTRLTVV.

CDR3 DNA: TGTGCCAGCAGCTTAGGGTCCGGGACTAGCGGGAGGAGCTACAATGAGCAGTTCTTC. It specifies CASSLGSGTSGRSYNEQFF. The rearrangement links TRBV11-3 to TRBJ2-1, with 15 bases matching TRBD2. In germline, CDR1 is SGHNT, CDR2 YENEEA. J lost 3 bases, V lost 1 base, and 7 bases had no gene match. CDR3 length: 19 residues.

The chain joins TRBV27 to TRBJ2-2, with D possibly being TRBD2 (5 bases). Per the germline V gene, CDR1 is MNHEY and CDR2 is SMNVEV (reference sequence). CDR3 length: 18 amino acids. V lost 2 bases, J lost 0 bases, and 16 bases lay in between. As DNA, the CDR3 is TGTGCCAGCAGTTTAGCCCCGGGAAGGTCAGCGAACACCGGGGAGCTGTTTTTT. This encodes CASSLAPGRSANTGELFF.

This chain connects TRBV4-2 to TRBJ2-5; TRBD2 matches 7 bases. V shed 6 bases, J shed 5 bases, and the junction held 0 bases outside the gene matches. Germline V gene data show CDR1 as LGHNA and CDR2 as YNFKEQ. The CDR3 is 11 residues long. The CDR3 region has the DNA TGTGCCAGCAGGGGGGGGGAGACCCAGTACTTC. Translating gives CASRGGETQYF.

The J gene is TRBJ1-1, the V gene TRBV27; no definite D call. Trimming left V 5 bases short and J 0 bases short, with 13 bases between. This CDR3 is 15 amino acids long. The germline gives CDR1 MNHEY, CDR2 SMNVEV (reference sequence). CDR3 region: CASSPLERLNTEAFF. CDR3 DNA: TGTGCCAGCAGTCCGCTAGAGAGACTGAACACTGAAGCTTTCTTT.

J is TRBJ1-1 and V is TRBV28; D may be TRBD1 (5 bases). Between the trimmed V and J ends, which lost 7 bases and 3 bases, there was a span of 21 bases. The CDR3 sequence is 16 residues long. CDR1 and CDR2 from the germline V gene are MDHEN and SYDVKM. The chain's CDR3 is CASIVGTLGRDTEAFF. The CDR3 DNA reads TGTGCCAGCATAGTGGGGACTCTAGGGAGGGACACTGAAGCTTTCTTT.

A remark on this clone: This may be a read error, as it is one base from a much larger clone. Within the sample, other DNA sequences also encode this same CDR3. The V call is TRBV28, the J call TRBJ1-5; possibly TRBD1 for D (5 bases). Germline-derived CDR1 and CDR2 are MDHEN and SYDVKM. With 4 bases removed from V and 1 base from J, the gap between germline ends came to 5 bases. This CDR3 spans 13 amino acids. The CDR3 DNA reads as TGTGCCAGCAGTTCAGGGAGCAATCAGCCCCAGCATTTT. Translated, it gives CASSSGSNQPQHF.

The gene calls are TRBV7-2 and TRBJ2-3, with 9 bases aligning to TRBD2. The germline V gene encodes CDR1 SGHTA and CDR2 FQGNSA. The CDR3 extends over 13 amino acids. V shed 3 bases, J shed 15 bases, and the junction held 10 bases outside the gene matches. In DNA, the CDR3 is TGTGCCAGCAGCTTGGGGACTAGCCCCCAGAAATATTTT. Amino acids: CASSLGTSPQKYF.